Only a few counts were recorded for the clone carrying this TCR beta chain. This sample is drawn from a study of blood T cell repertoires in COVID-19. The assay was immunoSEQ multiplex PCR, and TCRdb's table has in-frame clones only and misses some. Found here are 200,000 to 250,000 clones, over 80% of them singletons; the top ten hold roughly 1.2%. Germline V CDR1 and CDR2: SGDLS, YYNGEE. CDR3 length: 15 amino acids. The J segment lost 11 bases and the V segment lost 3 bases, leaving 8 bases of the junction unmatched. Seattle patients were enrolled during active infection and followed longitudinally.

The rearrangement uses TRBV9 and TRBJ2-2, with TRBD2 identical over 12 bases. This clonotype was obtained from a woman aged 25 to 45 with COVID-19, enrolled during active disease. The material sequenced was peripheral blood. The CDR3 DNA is TGTGCCAGCAGCGCCACATGGACTAGCGGGGAAGAGCTGTTTTTT. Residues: CASSATWTSGEELFF.